This TCR beta chain emerged from a study of T-cell reconstitution after alpha-beta-depleted transplantation in children. Preparing the TCRbeta library involved the use of unique molecular identifiers. TCRdb reprocessed the PCR reads via MiXCR and lists one record per CDR3 protein. Of around 8,800 distinct CDR3 sequences detected, approximately 15% appear once; the ten largest clones hold 70% to 90%. Trimming cost V 8 bases and J 0 bases, with 14 bases left between them. Germline V gene lookup returns CDR1 LGHDT and CDR2 YNNKEL (reference sequence). CDR3 size: 14 residues. This clonotype was counted many times.

The chain links TRBV3-1 to TRBJ2-7; D is undetermined. This sequence was found in a girl under three years old who had a stem cell transplant for combined immunodeficiency, so the T cells may come from the graft donor. The sample here was PBMCs, mostly from graft donor cells, taken 60 days after TCRalphabeta/CD19-depleted stem cell transplant. The CDR3 nucleotides are TGTGCCAGCTCTATTGACCGATACTCCTACGAGCAGTACTTC. Protein product: CASSIDRYSYEQYF.